A selection of T cell receptor beta chains follows, all from one sample in a study. TCRdb called the RT-PCR reads again in MiXCR, with one record for every CDR3 protein. The sample includes about 680,000 distinct CDR3 sequences, around 14% seen only once; the top ten take 3% to 4.5%. The sample was memory CD4+ T cells from blood. Receptors were obtained from a female donor in good health, serving as a healthy control. Each CDR3 is given with its conserved first and last residue. The order of the fields is D gene, CDR3 length, V gene, clone size, J gene, CDR3 DNA, CDR3 protein. The D gene is left open where the match is weak. A clone size is listed for some rows: how often the clone was seen (once, few, many), or a class if it is expanded.

TRBD2,13,TRBV7-8,many,TRBJ2-2,TGTGCCAGCAGGGGACTAGCGGGCGGGGAGCTGTTTTTT,CASRGLAGGELFF
NA,15,TRBV7-9,few,TRBJ1-5,TGTGCCAGCAGCTTATCGGGACAAACCAATCAGCCCCAGCATTTT,CASSLSGQTNQPQHF
NA,14,TRBV6-2/TRBV6-3,NA,TRBJ1-1,TGTGCCAGCAGCCTCGACAGGTTTGGCACTGAAGCTTTCTTT,CASSLDRFGTEAFF
TRBD2,14,TRBV5-1,many,TRBJ2-7,TGCGCCAGCAGCTTCCGGGAGGGCCGCGACGAGCAGTACTTC,CASSFREGRDEQYF
NA,16,TRBV20-1,many,TRBJ1-6,TGCAGTGCTAGAGATGAAAGGAGCTCCTATAATTCACCCCTCCACTTT,CSARDERSSYNSPLHF
NA,14,TRBV28,NA,TRBJ2-1,TGTGCCAGCAGTCCCCAGCGGACCTACAATGAGCAGTTCTTC,CASSPQRTYNEQFF
TRBD1,14,TRBV2,few,TRBJ2-3,TGTGCCAGCAGAACAGGGGGGAGCACAGATACGCAGTATTTT,CASRTGGSTDTQYF
NA,14,TRBV3-1,few,TRBJ2-1,TGTGCCAGCAGCCAAGGTGGAACAGGCCCCGAGCAGTTCTTC,CASSQGGTGPEQFF
TRBD1,14,TRBV29-1,many,TRBJ2-1,TGCAGCGTAGCGACAGGGGGTCTCTTTAATGAGCAGTTCTTC,CSVATGGLFNEQFF
TRBD2,14,TRBV10-3,many,TRBJ2-5,TGTGCCATCCGGCCAGGACTAGCGTTAGAGACCCAGTACTTC,CAIRPGLALETQYF
NA,15,TRBV24-1,few,TRBJ2-4,TGTGCCACCAGTGATTCCCGAGGAGCCAAAAACATTCAGTACTTC,CATSDSRGAKNIQYF
NA,13,TRBV9,few,TRBJ2-7,TGTGCCAGCAGCGTCAGTTCTCACTACGAGCAGTACTTC,CASSVSSHYEQYF
NA,15,TRBV28,NA,TRBJ1-1,TGTGCCAGCAGCTATTGGGGACCCATAAACACTGAAGCTTTCTTT,CASSYWGPINTEAFF
NA,14,TRBV5-1,NA,TRBJ2-1,TGCGCCAGCAGCGCCTCTAGCGTTTACAATGAGCAGTTCTTC,CASSASSVYNEQFF
NA,14,TRBV29-1,many,TRBJ2-3,TGCAGCGTTGTCGCTAGCGTTCTCACAGATACGCAGTATTTT,CSVVASVLTDTQYF
NA,14,TRBV6-2/TRBV6-3,NA,TRBJ2-2,TGTGCCAGCAGTCAGGGTCCGTCCACCGGGGAGCTGTTTTTT,CASSQGPSTGELFF
NA,14,TRBV10-3,NA,TRBJ2-7,TGTGCCATCAGGGGTGGGGATATCTCCTACGAGCAGTACTTC,CAIRGGDISYEQYF
NA,15,TRBV6-2/TRBV6-3,few,TRBJ2-6,TGTGCCAGCAGTTACTGGGCTCCTGGGGCCAACGTCCTGACTTTC,CASSYWAPGANVLTF
TRBD2,15,TRBV7-6,few,TRBJ2-1,TGTGCCAGCAGCTTAGCTCTAGCGGGAATGAATGAGCAGTTCTTC,CASSLALAGMNEQFF
NA,14,TRBV4-2,NA,TRBJ2-7,TGTGCCAGCAGGGAGGGCCGTATGGGCTACGAGCAGTACTTC,CASREGRMGYEQYF
NA,13,TRBV20-1,NA,TRBJ1-1,TGCAGTGCTAGACCGGACAGGAACACTGAAGCTTTCTTT,CSARPDRNTEAFF
TRBD1,14,TRBV5-1,NA,TRBJ2-7,TGCGCCAGCAGCCTTGGAAGGACAGGGACCGAGCAGTACTTC,CASSLGRTGTEQYF
TRBD1,19,TRBV4-3,NA,TRBJ2-2,TGCGCCAGCAGCGGAAGAGGACAGGGGGCTACCCCTTACACCGGGGAGCTGTTTTTT,CASSGRGQGATPYTGELFF
NA,15,TRBV3-1,NA,TRBJ1-2,TGTGCCAGCAGCCAAGTAATGAACGCGGTTTCTGGCTACACCTTC,CASSQVMNAVSGYTF
TRBD2,14,TRBV10-3,few,TRBJ2-3,TGTGCCTCAAGGACTAGCGGAGAGGTCAATACGCAGTATTTT,CASRTSGEVNTQYF
NA,17,TRBV5-4,few,TRBJ1-1,TGTGCCAGCAGCTCACGGATCGTGGCAGGGGAGAACACTGAAGCTTTCTTT,CASSSRIVAGENTEAFF
NA,14,TRBV7-2,NA,TRBJ2-5,TGTGCCAGCAGTTACGGGACCCCGGCGGAGACCCAGTACTTC,CASSYGTPAETQYF
TRBD2,18,TRBV6-2/TRBV6-3,many,TRBJ2-7,TGTGCCAGCAGTTACTCTGTTTTAAGTTTCGCGGGAGACTACGAGCAGTACTTC,CASSYSVLSFAGDYEQYF
TRBD2,16,TRBV7-2,NA,TRBJ2-2,TGTGCCAGCAGCTTATTCAGCGGGAGGGCCGCCGGGGAGCTGTTTTTT,CASSLFSGRAAGELFF
NA,13,TRBV29-1,few,TRBJ2-5,TGCAGCTCCGGAGGGACAGAACAAGAGACCCAGTACTTC,CSSGGTEQETQYF
TRBD1,12,TRBV29-1,many,TRBJ2-7,TGCAGCGTTGAAAGGACAGGACACGAGCAGTACTTC,CSVERTGHEQYF
NA,16,TRBV20-1,many,TRBJ1-5,TGCAGTGCTAGACCCCGGAGCTTCTATAGCAATCAGCCCCAGCATTTT,CSARPRSFYSNQPQHF
NA,15,TRBV28,NA,TRBJ2-2,TGTGCCAGCAGTGAGCTGACAAAAAACACCGGGGAGCTGTTTTTT,CASSELTKNTGELFF
TRBD2,15,TRBV28,NA,TRBJ2-3,TGTGCCAGCAGGCTACTAGCGGGGGGGACAGATACGCAGTATTTT,CASRLLAGGTDTQYF
NA,13,TRBV5-8,NA,TRBJ2-7,TGTGCCAGCAGCTTGTCTTCGGCCTACGAGCAGTACTTC,CASSLSSAYEQYF
NA,19,TRBV27,many,TRBJ1-6,TGTGCCAGCAGTTTAACAGTCTTCATCCGGGTAGACTATAATTCACCCCTCCACTTT,CASSLTVFIRVDYNSPLHF
NA,15,TRBV7-6,few,TRBJ1-1,TGTGCCAGCAGCGCCTCGGGGGGAGGAAACACTGAAGCTTTCTTT,CASSASGGGNTEAFF
NA,13,TRBV18,many,TRBJ2-1,TGTGCCAGCTCACCCGACCCGGCAGGCCTGCAGTTCTTC,CASSPDPAGLQFF
NA,15,TRBV5-4,few,TRBJ2-3,TGTGCCAGCAGCCCTGGCGGGACCTACACAGATACGCAGTATTTT,CASSPGGTYTDTQYF
NA,15,TRBV14,NA,TRBJ1-1,TGTGCCAGCAGCCCGCTAGCCCCTATGAACACTGAAGCTTTCTTT,CASSPLAPMNTEAFF
NA,16,TRBV5-5,NA,TRBJ2-1,TGTGCCAGCAGCTTGACGTTTGGGACAACCTACAATGAGCAGTTCTTC,CASSLTFGTTYNEQFF
NA,15,TRBV7-9,few,TRBJ1-1,TGTGCCAGCAGCCGGCGGGTTGGGGGAAGGACTGAAGCTTTCTTT,CASSRRVGGRTEAFF
TRBD1,16,TRBV7-2,few,TRBJ1-2,TGTGCCAGCAGCTCCGAGGGGACAGGGGGCAGCTATGGCTACACCTTC,CASSSEGTGGSYGYTF
NA,16,TRBV5-5,few,TRBJ2-5,TGTGCCAGCAGCTTGGGGTCAGTAAATACACAAGAGACCCAGTACTTC,CASSLGSVNTQETQYF
NA,15,TRBV7-9,few,TRBJ2-1,TGTGCCAGCAGCTTTTCTAGAGAGCGGTTGAATGAGCAGTTCTTC,CASSFSRERLNEQFF
NA,14,TRBV5-5,NA,TRBJ1-1,TGTGCCAGCAGACCTGGACAGCTGGCTCCTGAAGCTTTCTTT,CASRPGQLAPEAFF
TRBD1,13,TRBV7-7,few,TRBJ2-3,TGTGCCAGCAGCTCGGACAGGGCGGATACGCAGTATTTT,CASSSDRADTQYF